This T cell receptor (beta chain) came from a study of blood T cell repertoires in COVID-19. Turning to the study itself: The samples span acute and convalescent COVID-19 from the United States, Italy and Spain. The cDNA or gDNA used as material had been derived from T cells, B-cell-depleted T cells, or PBMCs.

In the source study's methods: From reference gene primer amplification, estimates of nucleated cell counts were derived. The protocol was immunoSEQ multiplex PCR, while the TCRdb copy is restricted to in-frame clones and leaves out a portion. From that table come the V and J calls and clone size; the DNA was used to work out D and trimming. The table includes 300,000 or so clones, 70% to 90% detected once. V was cut by 5 bases and J by 11 bases, with 25 bases left in between. CDR1 and CDR2 (germline): LNHNV, YYDKDF (reference sequence). The CDR3 is made up of 16 amino acids. V is TRBV15 and J is TRBJ2-1, with a weak D call TRBD2 (5 bases). The sequencing input was peripheral blood. The TCR originated in a woman in her thirties or forties with acute or convalescent COVID-19. CDR3 DNA: TGTGCCACCAGCGTGGTATTCGGGAATCCCTCGGTCCAGCAGTTCTTC. This gives the protein CATSVVFGNPSVQQFF.